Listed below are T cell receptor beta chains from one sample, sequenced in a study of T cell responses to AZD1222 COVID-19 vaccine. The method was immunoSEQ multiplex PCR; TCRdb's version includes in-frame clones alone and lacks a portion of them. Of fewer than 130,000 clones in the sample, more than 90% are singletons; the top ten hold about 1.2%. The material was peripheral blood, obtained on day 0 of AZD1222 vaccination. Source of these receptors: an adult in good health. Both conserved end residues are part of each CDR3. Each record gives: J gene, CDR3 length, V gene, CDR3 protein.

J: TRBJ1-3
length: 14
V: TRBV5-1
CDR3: CASSPTGDGNTIYF

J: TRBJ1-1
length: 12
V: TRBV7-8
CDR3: CASSFTTAPAFF

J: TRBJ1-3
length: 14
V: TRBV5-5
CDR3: CASSLGSSGNTIYF

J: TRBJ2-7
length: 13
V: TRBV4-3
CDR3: CASSQDPLRQQYF

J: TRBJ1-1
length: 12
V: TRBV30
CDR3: CAWSEGFTEAFF

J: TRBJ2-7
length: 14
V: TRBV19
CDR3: CASSSGDRFYEQYF

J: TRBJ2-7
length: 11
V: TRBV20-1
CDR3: CSATGAYEQYF

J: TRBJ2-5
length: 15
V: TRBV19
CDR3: CASSSWTGIQETQYF

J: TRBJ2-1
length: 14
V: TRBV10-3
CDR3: CAINNRVGENEQFF

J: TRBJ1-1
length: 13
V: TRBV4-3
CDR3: CASSQERGTEAFF

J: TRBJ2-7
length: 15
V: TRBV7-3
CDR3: CASSSGLAGVGEQYF

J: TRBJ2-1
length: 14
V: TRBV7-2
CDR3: CASSLGDRVNEQFF

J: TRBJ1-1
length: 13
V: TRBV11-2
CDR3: CASSLVVGSEAFF

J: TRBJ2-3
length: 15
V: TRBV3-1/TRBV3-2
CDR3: CASSRTLHGTDTQYF

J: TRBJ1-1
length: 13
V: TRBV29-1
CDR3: CSVWDSKNTEAFF

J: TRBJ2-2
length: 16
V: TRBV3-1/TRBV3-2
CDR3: CASSDRTSGLPGELFF

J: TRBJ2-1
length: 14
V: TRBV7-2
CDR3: CASSLGLAGHEQFF

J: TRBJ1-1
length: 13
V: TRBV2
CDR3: CASSDDRGREAFF

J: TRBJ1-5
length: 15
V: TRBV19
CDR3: CASSFSDTINQPQHF

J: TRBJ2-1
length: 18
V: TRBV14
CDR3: CASSQQWASGSWGNEQFF

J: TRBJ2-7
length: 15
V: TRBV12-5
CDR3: CASGLGTGTDYEQYF

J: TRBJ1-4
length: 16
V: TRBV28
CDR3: CASSLAAQGVWEKLFF

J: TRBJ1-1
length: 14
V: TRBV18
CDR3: CASSQGQGAGEAFF

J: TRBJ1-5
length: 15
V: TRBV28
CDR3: CASMGQELSNQPQHF

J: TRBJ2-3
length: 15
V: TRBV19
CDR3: CASRPREGGTDTQYF

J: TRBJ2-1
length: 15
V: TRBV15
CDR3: CATSRASGTYNEQFF

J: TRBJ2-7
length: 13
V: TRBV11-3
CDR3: CASCDRVSYEQYF

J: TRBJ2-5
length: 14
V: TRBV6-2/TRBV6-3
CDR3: CASSYASRVETQYF

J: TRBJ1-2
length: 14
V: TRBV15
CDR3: CATSRDAIRSGYTF

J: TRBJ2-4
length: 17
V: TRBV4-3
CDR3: CASSQDEGGQVENIQYF